The T cell receptor (beta chain) under discussion was sequenced for a study of blood T cell repertoires in COVID-19. Looking at the study overall: Sites in the United States, Italy and Spain provided acute and convalescent COVID-19 samples. PBMCs, B-cell-depleted T cells, or T cells provided the cDNA or gDNA that made up the material.

CDR3 length equals 18 residues. The germline V gene has CDR1 PRHDT and CDR2 FYEKMQ (reference sequence). V lost 3 bases, J lost 5 bases, and 8 bases stayed unmatched. In the authors' methods: Amplifying reference gene primers gave estimates of nucleated cell counts. The method was immunoSEQ multiplex PCR; TCRdb's version includes in-frame clones alone and lacks a portion of them. D and trimming were read from the DNA, whereas the V and J calls and clone size are those reported in that table. The table lists 140,000 or so clones, approximately 88% of them singletons. Sequencing was done on a sample of peripheral blood. This TCR was sampled from a man in his fifties or sixties with active or convalescent COVID-19. The chain couples TRBV13 to TRBJ2-2; 14 bases align to TRBD2. The CDR3 DNA follows: TGTGCCAGCAGCTTCGTGGGACTAGCGGGAGAGGGGACCGGGGAGCTGTTTTTT. Translation: CASSFVGLAGEGTGELFF. Full variable domain (remainder filled in from reference TRBV13 and TRBJ2-2): AAGVIQSPRHLIKEKRETATLKCYPIPRHDTVYWYQQGPGQDPQFLISFYEKMQSDKGSIPDRFSAQQFSDYHSELNMSSLELGDSALYFCASSFVGLAGEGTGELFFGEGSRLTVL.